A single sample gave rise to the 7 T cell receptor beta chains below, sequenced in a study of cytomegalovirus exposure and HLA in healthy donors. This PCR relied on a set of 60 Vbeta primers and 13 Jbeta primers. Only in-frame clones appear in the TCRdb table, and some are missing; sequencing was by immunoSEQ multiplex PCR. The table has some 150,000 clones, 80% seen once. The material sequenced was PBMCs. The receptor set was obtained from a woman between 40 and 55 years old in good health and CMV-seropositive.

The V and J genes are TRBV10-1 and TRBJ1-1; possible D gene TRBD1, 5 bases. Trimming removed 0 bases at V and 4 bases at J, with 9 bases between. Germline V gene sequence: CDR1 WNHNN, CDR2 SYGVQD (reference sequence). CDR3 length: 14 residues. In nucleotides, the CDR3 is TGCGCCAGCAGTGAGTCGACGGGGGTCACTGAAGCTTTCTTT. Amino acids: CASSESTGVTEAFF.

J is TRBJ2-3 and V is TRBV7-2; 7 bases align to TRBD2. Germline V CDR1 and CDR2: SGHTA, FQGNSA. This CDR3 is built from 19 residues. J was trimmed by 3 bases and V by 0 bases; bases with no gene match: 15. CDR3 sequence reads: CASSLAPWREIRATDTQYF. Here the CDR3 DNA reads TGTGCCAGCAGCTTAGCACCCTGGCGGGAGATCAGGGCGACAGATACGCAGTATTTT.

The sample holds one count of this clone. This sequence joins TRBV7-9 and TRBJ2-7; 11 bases match TRBD1. Germline-derived CDR1 and CDR2 are SEHNR and FQNEAQ (reference sequence). The CDR3 has 15 amino acids. The V segment lost 5 bases and the J segment 3 bases; nucleotides outside the gene matches: 6. CDR3 sequence reads: CASSQAGTGGYEQYF. CDR3 DNA: TGTGCCAGCAGCCAGGCTGGGACAGGGGGCTACGAGCAGTACTTC.

This rearrangement joins TRBV2 to TRBJ2-6; D is possibly TRBD1 (6 bases). The germline V gene has CDR1 SNHLY and CDR2 FYNNEI. This CDR3 is built from 16 residues. V lost 7 bases and J lost 1, with 14 bases in between. DNA of the CDR3: TGTGCCAGCACCGGACAGCCACGTTCTGGGGCCAACGTCCTGACTTTC. Encoded protein: CASTGQPRSGANVLTF.

The chain has TRBV12-5 and TRBJ1-1; D not resolved. The V end lost 6 bases, the J end lost 4 bases, and 15 bases lay between the germline ends. Germline V gives CDR1 LGHNT, CDR2 FRNRAP. This CDR3 contains 14 residues. As DNA, the CDR3 is TGTGCTAGTGGCCAAGGCGGAGGGCTCACTGAAGCTTTCTTT. It codes for CASGQGGGLTEAFF.

J is TRBJ2-3 and V is TRBV5-1; D is perhaps TRBD2 (5 bases). There are 13 residues in the CDR3. CDR1 is SGHRS and CDR2 is YFSETQ in the germline V gene. V lost 4 bases, J lost 4 bases, and 10 bases lay in between. Here the CDR3 reads CASSPVGADTQYF. The CDR3 nucleotides are TGCGCCAGCAGCCCAGTCGGGGCAGATACGCAGTATTTT. The full variable domain, in which reference TRBV5-1 and TRBJ2-3 provide the parts outside the CDR3, is KAGVTQTPRYLIKTRGQQVTLSCSPISGHRSVSWYQQTPGQGLQFLFEYFSETQRNKGNFPGRFSGRQFSNSRSEMNVSTLELGDSALYLCASSPVGADTQYFGPGTRLTVL.

The rearrangement joins TRBV5-6 to TRBJ1-4; TRBD1 matches 7 bases. V lost 1 base, J lost 7 bases, and 7 bases stayed unmatched. CDR1 and CDR2 from the germline V gene are SGHDT and YYEEEE. This CDR3 comprises 15 residues. CDR3 nucleotide sequence: TGTGCCAGCAGCTTGTGGTTAGGGGGCGGTGAAAAACTGTTTTTT. Translated, it gives CASSLWLGGGEKLFF.